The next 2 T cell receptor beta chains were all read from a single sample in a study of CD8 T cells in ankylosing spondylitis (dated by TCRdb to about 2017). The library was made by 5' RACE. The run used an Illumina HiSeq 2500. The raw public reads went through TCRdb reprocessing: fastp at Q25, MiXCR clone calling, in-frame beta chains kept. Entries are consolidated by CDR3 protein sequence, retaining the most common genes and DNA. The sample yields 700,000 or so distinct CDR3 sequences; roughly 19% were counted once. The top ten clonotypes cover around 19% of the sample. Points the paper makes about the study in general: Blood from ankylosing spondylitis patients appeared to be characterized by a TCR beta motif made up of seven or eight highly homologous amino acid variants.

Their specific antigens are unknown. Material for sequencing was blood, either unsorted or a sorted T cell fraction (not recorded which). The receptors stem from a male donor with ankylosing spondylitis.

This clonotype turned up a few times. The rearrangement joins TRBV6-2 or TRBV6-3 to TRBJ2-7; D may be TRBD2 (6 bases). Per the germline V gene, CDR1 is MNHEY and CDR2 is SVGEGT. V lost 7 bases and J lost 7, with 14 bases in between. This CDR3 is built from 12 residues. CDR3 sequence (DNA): TGTGCCAGCATGGCGGGACCGGCGGAGCAGTACTTC. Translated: CASMAGPAEQYF.

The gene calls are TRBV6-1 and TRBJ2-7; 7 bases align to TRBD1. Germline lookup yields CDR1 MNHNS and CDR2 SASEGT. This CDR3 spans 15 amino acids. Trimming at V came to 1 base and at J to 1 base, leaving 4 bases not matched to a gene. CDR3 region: CASSEEARGSYEQYF. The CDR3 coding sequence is TGTGCCAGCAGTGAAGAAGCCAGGGGGTCCTACGAGCAGTACTTC.